This is a list of T cell receptor beta chains from one sample in a study of blood T cell repertoires in COVID-19. Assay used: immunoSEQ multiplex PCR; TCRdb lists only in-frame clones, some missing. The table includes some 23,000 clones, 75% to 90% detected once. The sample comprised peripheral blood. The origin of the receptors is an elderly woman with acute or convalescent COVID-19. The CDR3 runs from the conserved cysteine through the conserved F or W. A D gene is named only where the DNA matches it firmly. The size entry is marked missing in some rows and otherwise reads once, few, many or a size class.

CDR3nt: TGTGCCAGTAGTATAGTCGGCGGTGAGCAGTTCTTC
CDR3aa: CASSIVGGEQFF
j_gene: TRBJ2-1
abundance: .
v_gene: TRBV19
d_gene: .

CDR3nt: TGTGCCAGCTCACCACGGCAGGGGCAAAACGAGCAGTACTTC
CDR3aa: CASSPRQGQNEQYF
j_gene: TRBJ2-7
abundance: .
v_gene: TRBV18
d_gene: .

CDR3nt: TGTGCCACCAGTAGGGGGTGGGCCAACGTCCTGACTTTC
CDR3aa: CATSRGWANVLTF
j_gene: TRBJ2-6
abundance: .
v_gene: TRBV24-1
d_gene: .

CDR3nt: TGTGCCAGCAGTGAGGGCACCGGTGCTGGGGCCAACGTCCTGACTTTC
CDR3aa: CASSEGTGAGANVLTF
j_gene: TRBJ2-6
abundance: .
v_gene: TRBV7-9
d_gene: .

CDR3nt: TGTGCCAGCAGCGTAAATTCCCCCGGGACTGGGGCCAACGTCCTGACTTTC
CDR3aa: CASSVNSPGTGANVLTF
j_gene: TRBJ2-6
abundance: .
v_gene: TRBV9
d_gene: .

CDR3nt: TGTGCCAGCCAGCTTGGTTCAGTACAGGGTCAGCCCCAGCATTTT
CDR3aa: CASQLGSVQGQPQHF
j_gene: TRBJ1-5
abundance: .
v_gene: TRBV5-8
d_gene: .

CDR3nt: TGTGCCTGGAGCCCGGTTACCTACGAGCAGTACTTC
CDR3aa: CAWSPVTYEQYF
j_gene: TRBJ2-7
abundance: .
v_gene: TRBV30
d_gene: .

CDR3nt: TGTGCCAGCAGCACCCGGACTAGCACAGATACGCAGTATTTT
CDR3aa: CASSTRTSTDTQYF
j_gene: TRBJ2-3
abundance: .
v_gene: TRBV6-5
d_gene: .

CDR3nt: TGTGCCAGCAGCGTAGCGGGGGGGGCTGGCTACACCTTC
CDR3aa: CASSVAGGAGYTF
j_gene: TRBJ1-2
abundance: .
v_gene: TRBV9
d_gene: .

CDR3nt: TGTGCCAGCTCCGCGGCCGGGGGTTCCTACAATGAGCAGTTCTTC
CDR3aa: CASSAAGGSYNEQFF
j_gene: TRBJ2-1
abundance: .
v_gene: TRBV18
d_gene: .

CDR3nt: TGTGCCAGCAGTTCCGGGGGGCCGGATTCCTACGAGCAGTACTTC
CDR3aa: CASSSGGPDSYEQYF
j_gene: TRBJ2-7
abundance: .
v_gene: TRBV28
d_gene: .

CDR3nt: TGTGCCAGCAGCCCGCTAATGTACACAGATACGCAGTATTTT
CDR3aa: CASSPLMYTDTQYF
j_gene: TRBJ2-3
abundance: .
v_gene: TRBV5-8
d_gene: .

CDR3nt: TGCGCCAGCAGCTTACAGGGGGTTAATAATTCACCCCTCCACTTT
CDR3aa: CASSLQGVNNSPLHF
j_gene: TRBJ1-6
abundance: .
v_gene: TRBV5-1
d_gene: TRBD1

CDR3nt: TGTGCCACCGGACAGGTGAATCAGCCCCAGCATTTT
CDR3aa: CATGQVNQPQHF
j_gene: TRBJ1-5
abundance: once
v_gene: TRBV19
d_gene: TRBD1

CDR3nt: TGTGCCAGCAGCCAAGAAGACAGGGGACAAGCTTTCTTT
CDR3aa: CASSQEDRGQAFF
j_gene: TRBJ1-1
abundance: .
v_gene: TRBV3-1/TRBV3-2
d_gene: TRBD1

CDR3nt: TGCGCCAGCAGCTCGTCGACAGGGGGCGAGAACACTGAAGCTTTCTTT
CDR3aa: CASSSSTGGENTEAFF
j_gene: TRBJ1-1
abundance: .
v_gene: TRBV5-1
d_gene: TRBD1

CDR3nt: TGCGCCAGCAGTGTCCCTAGCGGGAGGGCCGGCTCAGATACGCAGTATTTT
CDR3aa: CASSVPSGRAGSDTQYF
j_gene: TRBJ2-3
abundance: .
v_gene: TRBV5-1
d_gene: TRBD2

CDR3nt: TGTGCTAGTGGTCAACAATCCGGACCGCACACGGGGGGCTACACCTTC
CDR3aa: CASGQQSGPHTGGYTF
j_gene: TRBJ1-2
abundance: .
v_gene: TRBV12-5
d_gene: .

CDR3nt: TGTGCCAGCAGCCAAGATCGGGTGAGCTCTGGAAACACCATATATTTT
CDR3aa: CASSQDRVSSGNTIYF
j_gene: TRBJ1-3
abundance: .
v_gene: TRBV4-2
d_gene: .

CDR3nt: TGTGCCAGCAGCCGACAACAGGGAGGGACCGGGGAGCTGTTTTTT
CDR3aa: CASSRQQGGTGELFF
j_gene: TRBJ2-2
abundance: .
v_gene: TRBV3-1/TRBV3-2
d_gene: .

CDR3nt: TGTGCCGCTAACTGGGGGGGCGACTATGGCTACACCTTC
CDR3aa: CAANWGGDYGYTF
j_gene: TRBJ1-2
abundance: .
v_gene: TRBV30
d_gene: .

CDR3nt: TGTGCCAGCGGGGGACAGGGTTCTGAAGCTTTCTTT
CDR3aa: CASGGQGSEAFF
j_gene: TRBJ1-1
abundance: .
v_gene: TRBV7-9
d_gene: TRBD1

CDR3nt: TGTGCCAGCAGCTCTGTCGGGAAAGGGAGCAATCAGCCCCAGCATTTT
CDR3aa: CASSSVGKGSNQPQHF
j_gene: TRBJ1-5
abundance: .
v_gene: TRBV5-5
d_gene: .

CDR3nt: TGTGCCTGGGCCGGGACAGTTAATGAAAAACTGTTTTTT
CDR3aa: CAWAGTVNEKLFF
j_gene: TRBJ1-4
abundance: .
v_gene: TRBV30
d_gene: TRBD1

CDR3nt: TGTGCCAGTTCCCAGGGGGCCCAAGAGACCCAGTACTTC
CDR3aa: CASSQGAQETQYF
j_gene: TRBJ2-5
abundance: .
v_gene: TRBV2
d_gene: TRBD1

CDR3nt: TGTGCCAGCAGCCGAACAGGGCCAGGGTACGAGCAGTACTTC
CDR3aa: CASSRTGPGYEQYF
j_gene: TRBJ2-7
abundance: .
v_gene: TRBV5-6
d_gene: .

CDR3nt: TGTGCCAGTAGTGCCCGGACGGACACTCTCCTCAATCAGCCCCAGCATTTT
CDR3aa: CASSARTDTLLNQPQHF
j_gene: TRBJ1-5
abundance: few
v_gene: TRBV19
d_gene: .

CDR3nt: TGTGCCGGGGGACAGGGGAATTCACCCCTCCACTTT
CDR3aa: CAGGQGNSPLHF
j_gene: TRBJ1-6
abundance: .
v_gene: TRBV10-3
d_gene: TRBD1

CDR3nt: TGCGCCAGCAGCCTAGGGAGACAGGGGGCGCTTGGAATTGAGACCCAGTACTTC
CDR3aa: CASSLGRQGALGIETQYF
j_gene: TRBJ2-5
abundance: once
v_gene: TRBV4-1
d_gene: TRBD1

CDR3nt: TGTGCCAGCAGTCCCCGGGGGGGGCGTTCCTACGAGCAGTACTTC
CDR3aa: CASSPRGGRSYEQYF
j_gene: TRBJ2-7
abundance: .
v_gene: TRBV27
d_gene: TRBD2

CDR3nt: TGTGCCAGTAGTACGACAGCCATGAACACTGAAGCTTTCTTT
CDR3aa: CASSTTAMNTEAFF
j_gene: TRBJ1-1
abundance: .
v_gene: TRBV19
d_gene: .

CDR3nt: TGTGCCAGCAGCTCCTATTCTTCCCAAGAGACCCAGTACTTC
CDR3aa: CASSSYSSQETQYF
j_gene: TRBJ2-5
abundance: .
v_gene: TRBV5-6
d_gene: .

CDR3nt: TGCGCCAGCAGCCGGCGGGAGTTCGGAGATACGCAGTATTTT
CDR3aa: CASSRREFGDTQYF
j_gene: TRBJ2-3
abundance: few
v_gene: TRBV4-3
d_gene: TRBD2

CDR3nt: TGTGCCACCAGCAGGGACAGCAGTCACTCTGGAAACACCATATATTTT
CDR3aa: CATSRDSSHSGNTIYF
j_gene: TRBJ1-3
abundance: .
v_gene: TRBV15
d_gene: .

CDR3nt: TGCGCCAGCAGCCAAGATACGAGCGTCTCAAGCGCAGATACGCAGTATTTT
CDR3aa: CASSQDTSVSSADTQYF
j_gene: TRBJ2-3
abundance: .
v_gene: TRBV4-1
d_gene: .

CDR3nt: TGTGCCAGCAGTTCCGGGACAGGGAGAGGAAACACCATATATTTT
CDR3aa: CASSSGTGRGNTIYF
j_gene: TRBJ1-3
abundance: .
v_gene: TRBV27
d_gene: TRBD1

CDR3nt: TGTGCCAGTAGTATAGCGGGAGCTTTAATAGATACGCAGTATTTT
CDR3aa: CASSIAGALIDTQYF
j_gene: TRBJ2-3
abundance: .
v_gene: TRBV19
d_gene: .

CDR3nt: TGTGCCAGCAGCGTAGCTGTCGAAGAGACCCAGTACTTC
CDR3aa: CASSVAVEETQYF
j_gene: TRBJ2-5
abundance: .
v_gene: TRBV9
d_gene: .

CDR3nt: TGTGCCAGCAGTGAAAGCGGGAACCAAAATGAAAAACTGTTTTTT
CDR3aa: CASSESGNQNEKLFF
j_gene: TRBJ1-4
abundance: once
v_gene: TRBV2
d_gene: .

CDR3nt: TGTGCCAGCAGCCGGTCGAACACCGGGGAGCTGTTTTTT
CDR3aa: CASSRSNTGELFF
j_gene: TRBJ2-2
abundance: .
v_gene: TRBV11-3
d_gene: .

CDR3nt: TGTGCCAGCAGCGTGGGACTAGAGATGAATGAGCAGTTCTTC
CDR3aa: CASSVGLEMNEQFF
j_gene: TRBJ2-1
abundance: .
v_gene: TRBV9
d_gene: TRBD2

CDR3nt: TGTGCCAGCAGTGAGGGCGGGACCCGCTACGAGCAGTACTTC
CDR3aa: CASSEGGTRYEQYF
j_gene: TRBJ2-7
abundance: .
v_gene: TRBV2
d_gene: .

CDR3nt: TGCGCCAGCAGCTTGGGGGCAGGGTTCATGAACACTGAAGCTTTCTTT
CDR3aa: CASSLGAGFMNTEAFF
j_gene: TRBJ1-1
abundance: .
v_gene: TRBV5-1
d_gene: .

CDR3nt: TGTGCCAGTAGTAACCGGGACACCGAAAACTATGGCTACACCTTC
CDR3aa: CASSNRDTENYGYTF
j_gene: TRBJ1-2
abundance: .
v_gene: TRBV19
d_gene: .

CDR3nt: TGTGCCAGCAGTGCCCGTGGACAGCCGAACACTGAAGCTTTCTTT
CDR3aa: CASSARGQPNTEAFF
j_gene: TRBJ1-1
abundance: .
v_gene: TRBV2
d_gene: .

CDR3nt: TGTGCCAGCTCACCCTCCCTAGCGGGAGAAGCGAATGAGCAGTTCTTC
CDR3aa: CASSPSLAGEANEQFF
j_gene: TRBJ2-1
abundance: .
v_gene: TRBV18
d_gene: TRBD2

CDR3nt: TGTGCCAGCAGCGACCTAGCGGGGGGTCGTAATGAGCAGTTCTTC
CDR3aa: CASSDLAGGRNEQFF
j_gene: TRBJ2-1
abundance: .
v_gene: TRBV3-1/TRBV3-2
d_gene: TRBD2

CDR3nt: TGTGCCAGCAGCTCGGACAGGGCCGGCTACACCTTC
CDR3aa: CASSSDRAGYTF
j_gene: TRBJ1-2
abundance: .
v_gene: TRBV27
d_gene: TRBD1

CDR3nt: TGTGCCAGCAGCTTGGAAGCAGGGGCGAACAATTCACCCCTCCACTTT
CDR3aa: CASSLEAGANNSPLHF
j_gene: TRBJ1-6
abundance: .
v_gene: TRBV5-4
d_gene: .

CDR3nt: TGTGCCAGCAGCCCCCTCGGACAGGGGGGCACTGAAGCTTTCTTT
CDR3aa: CASSPLGQGGTEAFF
j_gene: TRBJ1-1
abundance: .
v_gene: TRBV9
d_gene: TRBD1

CDR3nt: TGTGCCAGCGGGGTACGTCAGGGTCTCGGGGAGCTGTTTTTT
CDR3aa: CASGVRQGLGELFF
j_gene: TRBJ2-2
abundance: once
v_gene: TRBV2
d_gene: .

CDR3nt: TGTGCCAGCAGTTCCGCGGTCCTCTATGGCTACACCTTC
CDR3aa: CASSSAVLYGYTF
j_gene: TRBJ1-2
abundance: .
v_gene: TRBV27
d_gene: .

CDR3nt: TGTGCCAGCAGCCAAGAGAGATTCTACGAGCAGTACTTC
CDR3aa: CASSQERFYEQYF
j_gene: TRBJ2-7
abundance: .
v_gene: TRBV3-1/TRBV3-2
d_gene: .

CDR3nt: TGTGCCTGGAGTGTACATGGGGACTCAGGGGGCTACACCTTC
CDR3aa: CAWSVHGDSGGYTF
j_gene: TRBJ1-2
abundance: .
v_gene: TRBV30
d_gene: .

CDR3nt: TGCGCCAGCAGCTTGGCCATAGGAGGAACTGAAGCTTTCTTT
CDR3aa: CASSLAIGGTEAFF
j_gene: TRBJ1-1
abundance: .
v_gene: TRBV5-1
d_gene: .